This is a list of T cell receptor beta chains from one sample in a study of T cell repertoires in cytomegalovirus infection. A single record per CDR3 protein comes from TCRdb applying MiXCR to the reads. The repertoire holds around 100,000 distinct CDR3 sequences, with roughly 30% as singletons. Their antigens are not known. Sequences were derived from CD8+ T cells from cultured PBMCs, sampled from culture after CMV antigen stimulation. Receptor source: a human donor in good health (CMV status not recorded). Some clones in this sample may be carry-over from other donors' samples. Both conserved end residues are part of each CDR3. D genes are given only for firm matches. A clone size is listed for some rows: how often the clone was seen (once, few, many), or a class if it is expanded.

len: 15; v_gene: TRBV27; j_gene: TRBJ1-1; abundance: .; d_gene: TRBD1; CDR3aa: CASNSAGQANTEAFF; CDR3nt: TGTGCCAGCAATTCGGCCGGACAGGCGAACACTGAAGCTTTCTTT
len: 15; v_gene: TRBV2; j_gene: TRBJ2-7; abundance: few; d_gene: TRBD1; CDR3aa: CASSEYGQGIYEQYF; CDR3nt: TGTGCCAGCAGTGAGTATGGACAGGGGATATACGAGCAGTACTTC
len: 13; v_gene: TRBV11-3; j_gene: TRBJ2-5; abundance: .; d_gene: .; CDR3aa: CASSPGRMETQYF; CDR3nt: TGTGCCAGCAGCCCCGGCCGGATGGAGACCCAGTACTTC
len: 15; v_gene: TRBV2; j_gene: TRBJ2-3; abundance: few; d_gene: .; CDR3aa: CARLQAGKITDTQYF; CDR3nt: TGTGCCAGACTGCAGGCGGGGAAGATCACAGATACGCAGTATTTT
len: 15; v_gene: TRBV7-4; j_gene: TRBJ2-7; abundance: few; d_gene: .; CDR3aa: CASSSVSGGSYEQYF; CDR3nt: TGTGCCAGCAGCTCTGTATCCGGGGGCTCCTACGAGCAGTACTTC
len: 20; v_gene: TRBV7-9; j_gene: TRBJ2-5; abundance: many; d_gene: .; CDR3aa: CASSSLGGFEESSYQETQYF; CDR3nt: TGTGCCAGCAGCTCGCTTGGGGGGTTCGAAGAAAGCAGTTACCAAGAGACCCAGTACTTC
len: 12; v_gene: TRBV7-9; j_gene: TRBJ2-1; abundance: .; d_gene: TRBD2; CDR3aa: CASSSGLAAQFF; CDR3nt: TGTGCCAGCAGCTCGGGACTAGCGGCGCAGTTCTTC
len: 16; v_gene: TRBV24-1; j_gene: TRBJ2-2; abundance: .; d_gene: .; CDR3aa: CATSTPEDGNTGELFF; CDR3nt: TGTGCCACCAGTACCCCGGAGGACGGGAACACCGGGGAGCTGTTTTTT
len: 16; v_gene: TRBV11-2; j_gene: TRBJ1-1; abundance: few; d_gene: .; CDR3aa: CASSFWYREGRTEAFF; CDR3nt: TGTGCCAGCAGCTTCTGGTACAGGGAGGGTCGCACTGAAGCTTTCTTT
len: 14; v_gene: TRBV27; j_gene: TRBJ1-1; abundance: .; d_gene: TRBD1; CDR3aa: CASRPGTVNTEAFF; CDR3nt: TGTGCCAGCCGCCCCGGGACAGTGAACACTGAAGCTTTCTTT
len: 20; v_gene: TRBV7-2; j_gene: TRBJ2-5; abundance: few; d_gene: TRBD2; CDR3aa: CASSLPSGGHPYQYQETQYF; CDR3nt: TGTGCCAGCAGCTTGCCAAGCGGGGGACACCCATATCAGTACCAAGAGACCCAGTACTTC
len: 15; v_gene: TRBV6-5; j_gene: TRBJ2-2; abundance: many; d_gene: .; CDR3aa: CASSYSAGDTGELFF; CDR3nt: TGTGCCAGCAGTTACTCAGCAGGCGACACCGGGGAGCTGTTTTTT
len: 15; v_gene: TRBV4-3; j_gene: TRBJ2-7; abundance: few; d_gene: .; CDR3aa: CASSQEGGPPYEQYF; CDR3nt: TGCGCCAGCAGCCAAGAGGGGGGACCCCCCTACGAGCAGTACTTC
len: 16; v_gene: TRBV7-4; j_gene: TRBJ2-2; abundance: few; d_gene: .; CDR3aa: CASSLRDSDFTGELFF; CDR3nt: TGTGCCAGCAGCCTCAGGGACTCAGATTTCACCGGGGAGCTGTTTTTT
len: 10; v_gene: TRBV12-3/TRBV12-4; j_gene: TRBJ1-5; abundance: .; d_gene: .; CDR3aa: CASSPSPQHF; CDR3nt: TGTGCCAGCAGCCCCTCGCCCCAGCATTTT
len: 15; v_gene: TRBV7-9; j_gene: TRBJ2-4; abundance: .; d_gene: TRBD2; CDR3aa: CASSGTSGEAVIQYF; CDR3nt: TGTGCCAGCAGCGGGACTAGCGGGGAGGCGGTCATTCAGTACTTC
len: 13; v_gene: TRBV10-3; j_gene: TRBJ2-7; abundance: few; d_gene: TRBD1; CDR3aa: CAISDGQGYEQYF; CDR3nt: TGTGCCATCAGTGACGGACAGGGCTACGAGCAGTACTTC
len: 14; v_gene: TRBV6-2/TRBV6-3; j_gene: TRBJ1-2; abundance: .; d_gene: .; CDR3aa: CASSSETGHYGYTF; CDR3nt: TGTGCCAGCAGTTCAGAGACGGGGCACTATGGCTACACCTTC
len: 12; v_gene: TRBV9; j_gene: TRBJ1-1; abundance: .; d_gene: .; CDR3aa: CASSGRDTEAFF; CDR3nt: TGTGCCAGCAGCGGCCGGGACACTGAAGCTTTCTTT
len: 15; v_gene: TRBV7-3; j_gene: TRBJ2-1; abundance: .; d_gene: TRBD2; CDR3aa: CASSFRGGGTNEQFF; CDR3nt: TGTGCCAGCAGCTTCCGCGGGGGGGGCACCAATGAGCAGTTCTTC
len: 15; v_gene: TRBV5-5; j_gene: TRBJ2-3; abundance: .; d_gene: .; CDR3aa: CASSSRTESTDTQYF; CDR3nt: TGTGCCAGCAGCTCCCGGACAGAGAGTACAGATACGCAGTATTTT
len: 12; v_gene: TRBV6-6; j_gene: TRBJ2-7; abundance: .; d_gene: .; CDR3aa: CASSYIRDEQYF; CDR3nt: TGTGCCAGCAGTTACATCCGAGACGAGCAGTACTTC
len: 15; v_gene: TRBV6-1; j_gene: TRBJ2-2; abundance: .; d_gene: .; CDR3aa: CASSRIAATTGELFF; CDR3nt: TGTGCCAGCAGTCGGATAGCGGCAACCACCGGGGAGCTGTTTTTT
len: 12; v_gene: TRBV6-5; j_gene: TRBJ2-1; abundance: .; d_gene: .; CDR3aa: CARVRSYNEQFF; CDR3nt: TGTGCCAGGGTCCGATCCTACAATGAGCAGTTCTTC
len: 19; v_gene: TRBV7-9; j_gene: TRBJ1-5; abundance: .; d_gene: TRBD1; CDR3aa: CASSFTSDRGWGGHQPQHF; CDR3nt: TGTGCCAGCAGCTTTACGTCAGACAGGGGATGGGGGGGGCATCAGCCCCAGCATTTT
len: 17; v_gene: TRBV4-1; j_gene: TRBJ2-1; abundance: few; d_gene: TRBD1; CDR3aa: CASSQKGGQALYNEQFF; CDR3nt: TGCGCCAGCAGCCAAAAAGGGGGACAGGCCCTATACAATGAGCAGTTCTTC
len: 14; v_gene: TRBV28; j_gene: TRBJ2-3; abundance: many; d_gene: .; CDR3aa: CASSLDASTDTQYF; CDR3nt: TGTGCCAGCAGTTTAGATGCTTCCACGGATACGCAGTATTTT
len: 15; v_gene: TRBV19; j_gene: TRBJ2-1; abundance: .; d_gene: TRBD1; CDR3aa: CASSLRDSLYNEQFF; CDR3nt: TGTGCCAGTAGTCTCCGGGACAGCCTTTACAATGAGCAGTTCTTC
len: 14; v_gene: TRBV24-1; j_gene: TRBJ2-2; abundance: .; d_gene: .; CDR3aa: CATRGEGFPGELFF; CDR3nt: TGTGCCACCAGAGGGGAAGGTTTTCCCGGGGAGCTGTTTTTT
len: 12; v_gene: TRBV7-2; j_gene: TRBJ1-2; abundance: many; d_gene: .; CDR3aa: CASSARTVGYTF; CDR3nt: TGTGCCAGCAGCGCGCGGACCGTAGGCTACACCTTC
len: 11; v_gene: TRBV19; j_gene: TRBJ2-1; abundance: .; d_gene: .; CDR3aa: CASSAGQIPVF; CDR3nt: TGTGCCAGTAGTGCGGGACAAATCCCCGTCTTC
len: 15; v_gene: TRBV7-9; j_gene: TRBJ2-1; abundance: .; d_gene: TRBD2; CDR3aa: CASSPRTSGVNEQFF; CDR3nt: TGTGCCAGCAGCCCCCGGACTAGCGGGGTCAATGAGCAGTTCTTC
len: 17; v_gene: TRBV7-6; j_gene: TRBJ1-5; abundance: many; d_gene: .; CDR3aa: CASSLGPQKLSNQPQHF; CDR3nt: TGTGCCAGCAGCTTAGGGCCACAGAAACTTAGCAATCAGCCCCAGCATTTT
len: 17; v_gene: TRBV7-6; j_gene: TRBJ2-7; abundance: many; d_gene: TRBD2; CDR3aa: CASSLESGLAGNYEQYF; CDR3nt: TGTGCCAGCAGCTTAGAATCGGGACTAGCGGGAAACTACGAGCAGTACTTC
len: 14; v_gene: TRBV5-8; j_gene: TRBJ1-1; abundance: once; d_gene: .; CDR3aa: CASPSGGGETEAFF; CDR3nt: TGTGCCAGCCCCTCAGGAGGGGGGGAAACTGAAGCTTTCTTT
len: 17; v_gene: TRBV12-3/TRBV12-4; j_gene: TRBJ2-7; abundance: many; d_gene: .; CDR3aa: CASSSSTGVKNSYEQYF; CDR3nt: TGTGCCAGCAGTTCGTCCACGGGGGTCAAAAACTCCTACGAGCAGTACTTC
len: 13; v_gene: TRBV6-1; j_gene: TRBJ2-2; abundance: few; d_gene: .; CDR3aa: CANLDPGAGELFF; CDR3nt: TGTGCCAACCTCGACCCTGGCGCAGGGGAGCTGTTTTTT
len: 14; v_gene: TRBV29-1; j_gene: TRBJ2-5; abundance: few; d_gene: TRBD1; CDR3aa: CSAGQGTSGETQYF; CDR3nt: TGCAGCGCAGGACAGGGGACGTCGGGGGAGACCCAGTACTTC
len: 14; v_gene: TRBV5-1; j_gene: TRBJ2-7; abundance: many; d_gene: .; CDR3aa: CASSLDSKAYEQYF; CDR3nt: TGCGCCAGCAGCTTGGACAGTAAAGCCTACGAGCAGTACTTC
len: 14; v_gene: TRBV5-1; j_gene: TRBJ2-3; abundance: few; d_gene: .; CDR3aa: CASSLDYLGDTQYF; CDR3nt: TGCGCCAGCAGCTTAGACTACCTCGGGGATACGCAGTATTTT
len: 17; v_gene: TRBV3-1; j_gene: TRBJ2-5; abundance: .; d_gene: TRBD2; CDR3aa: CASSQMRAVAGEETQYF; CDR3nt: TGTGCCAGCAGCCAAATGAGGGCGGTAGCGGGGGAAGAGACCCAGTACTTC
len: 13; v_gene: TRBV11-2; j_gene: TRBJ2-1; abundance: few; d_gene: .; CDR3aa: CASSISSYNEQFF; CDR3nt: TGTGCCAGCAGCATAAGCTCCTACAATGAGCAGTTCTTC
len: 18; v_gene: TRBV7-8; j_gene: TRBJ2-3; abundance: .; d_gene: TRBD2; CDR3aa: CASSLARTGGPPADTQYF; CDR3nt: TGTGCCAGCAGCTTAGCGCGGACGGGGGGGCCCCCAGCAGATACGCAGTATTTT
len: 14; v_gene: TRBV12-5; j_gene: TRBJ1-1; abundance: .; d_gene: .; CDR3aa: CASGLLRFPAEAFF; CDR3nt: TGTGCTAGTGGTTTGCTTCGTTTTCCGGCTGAAGCTTTCTTT
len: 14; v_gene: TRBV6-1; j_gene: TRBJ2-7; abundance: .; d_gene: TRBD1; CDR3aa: CATWDRDLPYEQYF; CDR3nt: TGTGCCACCTGGGACAGGGATCTACCCTACGAGCAGTACTTC
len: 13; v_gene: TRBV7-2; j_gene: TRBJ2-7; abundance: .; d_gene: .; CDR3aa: CASSGQQAGEQYF; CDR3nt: TGTGCCAGCAGCGGCCAACAGGCCGGGGAGCAGTACTTC
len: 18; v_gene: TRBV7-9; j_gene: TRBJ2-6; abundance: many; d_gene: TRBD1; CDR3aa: CASSQPTGLRTGANVLTF; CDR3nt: TGTGCCAGCAGCCAGCCGACAGGGTTGAGGACTGGGGCCAACGTCCTGACTTTC
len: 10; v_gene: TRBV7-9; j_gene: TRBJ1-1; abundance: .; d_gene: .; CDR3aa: CATPDTEAFF; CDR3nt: TGTGCCACCCCGGACACTGAAGCTTTCTTT
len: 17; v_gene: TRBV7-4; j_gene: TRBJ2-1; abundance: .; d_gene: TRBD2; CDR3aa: CASSPSARGTSRNEQFF; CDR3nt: TGTGCCAGCAGTCCCTCAGCTCGGGGGACTAGTAGGAATGAGCAGTTCTTC
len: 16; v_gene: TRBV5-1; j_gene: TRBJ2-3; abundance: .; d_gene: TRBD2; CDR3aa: CASSHRPGTSQDTQYF; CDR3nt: TGCGCCAGCAGCCATCGCCCAGGGACTAGCCAAGATACGCAGTATTTT
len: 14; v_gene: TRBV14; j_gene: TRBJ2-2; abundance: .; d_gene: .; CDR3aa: CASSQGFLTGELFF; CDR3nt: TGTGCCAGCAGCCAAGGGTTTCTCACCGGGGAGCTGTTTTTT